Following are 5 T cell receptor beta chains from one sample sequenced in a study of T cell responses to AZD1222 COVID-19 vaccine. Profiling relied on immunoSEQ multiplex PCR, and the TCRdb table lists in-frame clones only, not all of them. In the table there are over 110,000 clones, 85% to 95% of which are singletons. The material was peripheral blood, obtained on day 0 of AZD1222 vaccination. The receptors were sampled from an adult in good health.

The chain recombines TRBV30 with TRBJ2-7; TRBD2 agrees at 9 bases. V was clipped by 3 bases and J by 3 bases; unmatched bases: 6. This CDR3 comprises 14 residues. In germline, CDR1 is GTSNPN, CDR2 SVGIG (reference sequence). The CDR3 nucleotides read TGTGCCTGGAGGCTAGCGGGGCTGAACTACGAGCAGTACTTC. Translating it yields CAWRLAGLNYEQYF.

The chain employs TRBV6-5 and TRBJ2-7, with TRBD2 matching over 7 bases. Germline V lookup: CDR1 MNHEY, CDR2 SVGAGI. The J segment lost 1 base and the V segment lost 2 bases, leaving 5 bases of the junction unmatched. The CDR3 length is 15 residues. The CDR3 spells CASSYLAGASYEQYF. DNA of the CDR3: TGTGCCAGCAGTTACCTGGCGGGAGCGTCCTACGAGCAGTACTTC.

The genes are TRBV19 and TRBJ1-1; D is unclear. CDR3 length equals 14 residues. Deletions cut 1 base from V and 5 bases from J, with 11 bases between. Germline V CDR1 and CDR2: LNHDA, SQIVND (reference sequence). CDR3 region: CASSIGDGRTEAFF. CDR3 nucleotide sequence: TGTGCCAGTAGTATAGGTGATGGGCGGACTGAAGCTTTCTTT.

The chain carries TRBV6-5 and TRBJ2-2; no clear D gene. The V end lost 7 bases, the J end lost 4 bases, and 10 bases lay between the germline ends. The CDR3 covers 13 residues. Germline values: CDR1 MNHEY, CDR2 SVGAGI. The DNA of the CDR3 is TGTGCCAGCACCGCGTCGGGCACCGGGGAGCTGTTTTTT. Protein sequence: CASTASGTGELFF.

The chain combines TRBV6-2 or TRBV6-3 with TRBJ2-1, with 7 bases aligning to TRBD1. J lost 4 bases, V lost 2 bases, and 5 bases had no gene match. Germline CDR1 reads MNHEY; CDR2 reads SVGEGT. The CDR3 totals 15 residues. CDR3 in amino acids: CASSYTGVIYNEQFF. The CDR3 DNA is TGTGCCAGCAGTTACACAGGGGTTATTTACAATGAGCAGTTCTTC.